A single sample gave rise to the 10 T cell receptor beta chains below, sequenced in a study of T cell clonotyping in hematopoietic cell transplantation. Method: immunoSEQ multiplex PCR; TCRdb's copy keeps in-frame clones and lacks some. The table has tens of thousands of clones, about 96% seen once. The time point denotes: recipient sample about 28 days before transplant, after cytoreduction. The sequences come from peripheral blood mononuclear cells, collected before stem cell transplant. All receptors derive from a woman in her fifties or sixties with acute myeloid leukemia. Some clones in this sample may be carry-over from other donors' samples.

The chain is built from TRBV6-6 and TRBJ1-5; no firm D call. V dropped 5 bases and J dropped 8 bases, with 13 bases sitting between them. The V gene's germline CDR1 is MNHNY and CDR2 SVGAGI (reference sequence). The CDR3 is 13 residues long. CDR3 sequence reads: CASSRGWEEPQHF. CDR3 DNA sequence: TGTGCCAGCAGTCGAGGATGGGAAGAGCCCCAGCATTTT.

The V call is TRBV5-4, the J call TRBJ1-4; D possibly corresponds to TRBD1 (5 bases). V shed 3 bases and J shed 4 bases, with 10 bases lying between them. CDR1 and CDR2 (germline): SGHNT, YYREEE (reference sequence). The CDR3 runs to 14 residues. CDR3 bases: TGTGCCAGCAGCTCCCCAGGGCTTAATGAAAAACTGTTTTTT. Translating it yields CASSSPGLNEKLFF.

V gene TRBV5-6 combines with J gene TRBJ2-1; no definite D call. Germline V gene sequence: CDR1 SGHDT, CDR2 YYEEEE. This CDR3 has 16 amino acids. Trimming stripped 0 bases from V and 8 bases from J, with 18 bases between. In nucleotides, the CDR3 is TGTGCCAGCAGCTTGGCAGAGTTTGGGTCTGGCGATGAGCAGTTCTTC. Its translation: CASSLAEFGSGDEQFF.

The gene calls are TRBV6-5 and TRBJ2-5; 8 bases align to TRBD2. V dropped 5 bases and J dropped 6; count of bases not matched to a gene: 8. This CDR3 has 14 amino acids. From germline, CDR1 is MNHEY and CDR2 SVGAGI. The CDR3 nucleotides read TGTGCCAGCAGTCGAGCGGGAGAACCCAAGACCCAGTACTTC. Translating it yields CASSRAGEPKTQYF.

The chain is built from TRBV5-4 and TRBJ1-2; no clear D. Trimming stripped 0 bases from V and 2 bases from J, with 5 bases between. CDR3 length equals 13 residues. CDR1 SGHNT and CDR2 YYREEE come from the germline V gene (reference sequence). CDR3 protein: CASSLGHNYGYTF. The CDR3, as DNA: TGTGCCAGCAGCTTGGGACACAACTATGGCTACACCTTC.

The V and J genes are TRBV28 and TRBJ1-1; D might be TRBD1 (6 bases). With 7 bases removed from V and 7 bases from J, the gap between germline ends came to 19 bases. The germline V gene encodes CDR1 MDHEN and CDR2 SYDVKM. The CDR3 contains 14 residues. CDR3: CASTGAEGRGEAFF. The CDR3 coding sequence is TGTGCCAGCACAGGGGCGGAAGGGCGGGGTGAAGCTTTCTTT.

The chain is built from TRBV19 and TRBJ2-3, with 11 bases fitting TRBD1. Trimming removed 7 bases from V and 3 bases from J; junction bases left unmatched: 15. CDR1 is LNHDA and CDR2 is SQIVND in the germline V gene (reference sequence). The CDR3 spans 18 residues. The CDR3 DNA reads as TGTGCCAGTACCCAACAGGGAACCGGGACAGGGGGAACAGATACGCAGTATTTT. Translating gives CASTQQGTGTGGTDTQYF.

The rearrangement links TRBV13 to TRBJ2-4, with D maybe TRBD2 (5 bases). In germline, CDR1 is PRHDT, CDR2 FYEKMQ (reference sequence). There are 14 residues in the CDR3. The V and J ends lost 4 bases and 9 bases respectively, with 16 bases between them. The CDR3 region has the DNA TGTGCCAGCAGCTCCTTTACTAGTACGGGCATTCAGTACTTC. It yields the protein CASSSFTSTGIQYF.

This clone was picked up one time. The chain uses TRBV28 and TRBJ2-2, with D possibly TRBD1 on 6 matching bases. Germline V gene data show CDR1 as MDHEN and CDR2 as SYDVKM. V was shortened by 8 bases and J by 0 bases, with 7 bases between the two germline ends. The CDR3 is made up of 13 amino acids. CDR3 residues: CASQGPNTGELFF. CDR3 coding DNA: TGTGCCAGCCAGGGGCCGAACACCGGGGAGCTGTTTTTT.

The J gene is TRBJ1-2, the V gene TRBV2; D unresolved. Looked up from germline, CDR1 is SNHLY and CDR2 is FYNNEI. This CDR3 is 14 amino acids long. Trimming shortened V by 6 bases and J by 4 bases, and 15 bases separated the two germline ends. CDR3 nucleotides: TGTGCCAGCAGCGTTTCGGGATCCCTCTATGGCTACACCTTC. Amino acids: CASSVSGSLYGYTF. Filled out from reference TRBV2 and TRBJ1-2, the complete variable domain reads EPEVTQTPSHQVTQMGQEVILRCVPISNHLYFYWYRQILGQKVEFLVSFYNNEISEKSEIFDDQFSVERPDGSNFTLKIRSTKLEDSAMYFCASSVSGSLYGYTFGSGTRLTVV.